This T cell receptor beta chain was identified during a study of CXCR3-negative and CXCR3-positive naive CD8 T cells. The study, taken as a whole, reports: In CXCR3-positive naive cells, the TRB CDR3s were more hydrophobic than in CXCR3-negative naive cells. It was found that naive subsets had comparable surface CD5, and TCR strength was inferred from TRB CDR3 properties.

A word on this clonotype: Its target is not known.

Definition of naive CD8+ T cells rested on a CD45RO-CCR7+CD27+CD95- profile. Researchers prepared the TRB cDNA libraries using 5' RACE with UMI labels. Each CDR3 protein gets one entry in TCRdb, which reprocessed the 5' RACE reads and gives no DNA. The repertoire table contains around 50,000 distinct CDR3 sequences. CDR3 length equals 15 residues. The TCR was taken from a human donor in good health. Some clones in this sample may be carry-over from other donors' samples. Sequences were obtained from naive CXCR3- CD8+ T cells from blood. Subset defined: CD45RO-CCR7+CD27+CD95- naive CD8+ T cells lacking CXCR3 (TNR3-). The chain is built from TRBV23-1 and TRBJ1-4. TRBV23-1 is treated as an ORF (open reading frame) with a function not yet certain. CDR3 region: CASSLNPATNEKLFF.